Shown below are 3 T cell receptor beta chains from a single sample sequenced in a study of regulatory T cells in long-lasting Graves disease. Arm-PCR of CDR3 regions and iRepertoire HTBI primers were the basis on which TCR beta libraries were built. One entry per CDR3 protein, called by TCRdb with MiXCR from the multiplex PCR reads. The sample holds 350,000 to 500,000 distinct CDR3 sequences, about 17% seen once. Time point noted: newly diagnosed GD, antithyroid drugs for less than 3 months. PBMCs were the source of the RNA used for TCR sequencing. The sample was also reused in another study, on T cells in Graves' hyperthyroidism and ophthalmopathy.

The material was peripheral blood mononuclear cells (PBMCs), obtained at new diagnosis, from a patient treated with antithyroid drugs. The source is a woman in her twenties or thirties with Graves disease.

This clonotype occurred a few times. This chain connects TRBV11-3 to TRBJ2-2; 8 nucleotides line up with TRBD1. CDR1 and CDR2 (germline): SGHNT, YENEEA. The CDR3 runs to 16 residues. V shed 5 bases, J shed 6 bases, and the junction held 11 bases outside the gene matches. In nucleotides, the CDR3 is TGTGCCAGCAGCCCGAGTCAGGGGGCGCGGGCCGGGGAGCTGTTTTTT. Its translation is CASSPSQGARAGELFF.

This clonotype occurred many times. The chain uses TRBV7-8 and TRBJ2-7; weak D call: TRBD2 (6 bases). Trimming took off 5 bases at V and 0 bases at J, with 11 bases between the two ends. Germline loops: CDR1 SGHVS, CDR2 FQNEAQ. CDR3 length: 14 amino acids. Here the CDR3 DNA reads TGTGCCAGCAGCCCAGCGGGCCTCTCCTACGAGCAGTACTTC. This gives the protein CASSPAGLSYEQYF.

This clonotype was recorded many times. The chain recombines TRBV24-1 with TRBJ2-7; the D gene could be TRBD1 or TRBD2 (5 bases each). CDR1 is KGHDR and CDR2 is SFDVKD in the germline V gene. The CDR3 sequence is 13 residues long. V was clipped by 2 bases and J by 6 bases, with 10 bases between them. CDR3: CATSDSRDGEQYF. The CDR3 region has the DNA TGTGCCACCAGTGATTCTCGGGACGGCGAGCAGTACTTC.